The 18 T cell receptor beta chains in this list originate from one sample, sequenced in a study of T cell changes during pregnancy in multiple sclerosis. Generated by immunoSEQ multiplex PCR, the TCRdb table keeps only in-frame clones and is missing some. Of 40,000 to 50,000 clones listed, about nine tenths are singletons. This specimen was CD4+ T cells from peripheral blood mononuclear cells, taken in the first trimester of pregnancy. The origin of the receptors is a female donor with multiple sclerosis, enrolled in a pregnancy study.

The V gene is TRBV9, the J gene TRBJ2-3; TRBD2 agrees at 13 bases. Germline CDR1 and CDR2: SGDLS and YYNGEE. V was pared by 2 bases and J by 4 bases, with 4 bases of the junction left unmatched. The CDR3 runs to 16 residues. CDR3 protein: CASSVTSGRAPDTQYF. The CDR3 bases are TGTGCCAGCAGCGTTACTAGCGGGAGGGCCCCAGATACGCAGTATTTT.

This chain joins TRBV7-3 and TRBJ1-2; TRBD1 might be the D (6 bases). Germline-derived CDR1 and CDR2 are SGHTA and FQGTGA. The CDR3 runs to 15 residues. Trimming took 5 bases from V and 4 from J, leaving 17 bases between them. The CDR3, as DNA: TGTGCCAGCAGCACAAGTGGGGGCGCGGGCTATGGCTACACCTTC. The encoded protein is CASSTSGGAGYGYTF.

Written as DNA, the CDR3 is TGTGCCAGCTCGCCGGGACTTCAAGCAGATACGCAGTATTTT. It codes for CASSPGLQADTQYF. This sequence joins TRBV18 and TRBJ2-3; D may be TRBD2 (6 bases). CDR1 and CDR2 from the germline V gene are KGHSH and LQKENI. The CDR3 length is 14 residues. Trimming took 6 bases from V and 4 from J, leaving 14 bases between them.

The V call is TRBV4-3, the J call TRBJ2-2, with TRBD2 identical over 15 bases. The CDR3 length is 16 residues. Germline V lookup: CDR1 LGHNA, CDR2 YSLEER. Unmatched junction bases numbered 3, after V lost 2 bases and J lost 8 bases. The DNA for the CDR3 is TGCGCCAGCAGCCAACAGGGACTAGCGGGAGGAGGGGAGCTGTTTTTT. Its protein product is CASSQQGLAGGGELFF.

The rearrangement uses TRBV14 and TRBJ2-7, with 10 bases fitting TRBD1. V lost 4 bases and J lost 3; bases outside the gene matches: 6. Germline CDR1 is SGHDN and CDR2 is FVKESK. The CDR3 is 15 amino acids. CDR3 DNA: TGTGCCAGCAGCCGGCCCGGACAGGGGGTCTACGAGCAGTACTTC. As protein: CASSRPGQGVYEQYF.

The chain joins TRBV30 to TRBJ2-1, with 14 bases fitting TRBD2. This CDR3 contains 16 residues. The germline gives CDR1 GTSNPN, CDR2 SVGIG (reference sequence). Trimming cost V 4 bases and J 8 bases; bases outside gene matches: 10. The chain's CDR3 is CAWTLPGTSGSHEQFF. In nucleotides, the CDR3 is TGTGCCTGGACCCTCCCCGGGACTAGCGGGAGCCATGAGCAGTTCTTC.

The chain combines TRBV7-9 with TRBJ2-1, with D possibly matching TRBD2 (6 bases). Trimming removed 5 bases from V and 12 bases from J, with 20 bases in between. The CDR3 has 14 amino acids. The germline gives CDR1 SEHNR, CDR2 FQNEAQ (reference sequence). The CDR3 nucleotides read TGTGCCAGCAGCGGTGGAACTAGCCCGAGTGTGCAGTTCTTC. Its translation is CASSGGTSPSVQFF.

The V and J genes are TRBV10-3 and TRBJ1-1; TRBD1 matches 8 bases. Trimming cost V 0 bases and J 11 bases; bases outside gene matches: 2. In germline, CDR1 is ENHRY, CDR2 SYGVKD. This CDR3 has 12 amino acids. The CDR3 bases are TGTGCCATCAGTGAGTCGAACAGGGGGGCTTTCTTT. It codes for CAISESNRGAFF.

This chain links TRBV6-4 with TRBJ2-1; 12 nucleotides line up with TRBD2. Germline CDR1 MRHNA, CDR2 SNTAGT. V lost 5 bases, J lost 9 bases, and 8 bases stayed unmatched. The CDR3 loop spans 15 amino acids. CDR3 residues: CASSPLAGGGGEQFF. The CDR3 DNA reads TGTGCCAGCAGTCCACTAGCGGGAGGTGGGGGTGAGCAGTTCTTC.

The chain uses TRBV2 and TRBJ2-1, with TRBD1 matching 10 bases. Germline V gives CDR1 SNHLY, CDR2 FYNNEI. V was pared by 6 bases and J by 5 bases, with 4 bases of the junction left unmatched. The CDR3 has 14 residues. CDR3 nucleotides: TGTGCCAGCAGGACCGGGACAGGGGACAATGAGCAGTTCTTC. Translation: CASRTGTGDNEQFF.

This sequence joins TRBV7-2 and TRBJ2-5; 8 positions match TRBD1. The CDR3 is made up of 15 amino acids. Germline assignment: CDR1 SGHTA and CDR2 FQGNSA. V was pared by 1 base and J by 7 bases, with 8 bases of the junction left unmatched. The CDR3 DNA follows: TGTGCCAGCAGCTTAGTTCAGGGGGCGGAAGGGACCCAGTACTTC. Translation: CASSLVQGAEGTQYF.

V is TRBV2 and J is TRBJ2-1; 7 bases are a match to TRBD1. There are 12 residues in the CDR3. CDR1 is SNHLY and CDR2 is FYNNEI in the germline V gene. J gave up 6 bases and V 4 bases, and 0 bases lay outside the gene matches. The CDR3 nucleotides read TGTGCCAGCAGTGGACAGGGCAATGAGCAGTTCTTC. Protein sequence: CASSGQGNEQFF.

V is TRBV30 and J is TRBJ1-2, with D unresolved. From germline, CDR1 is GTSNPN and CDR2 SVGIG (reference sequence). V gave up 1 base and J gave up 8 bases, with 14 bases separating them. This CDR3 comprises 13 residues. This chain's CDR3 is CAWSGQAKEGYTF. CDR3 nucleotide sequence: TGTGCCTGGAGTGGGCAGGCCAAGGAAGGCTACACCTTC.

V usage is TRBV27 and J usage is TRBJ2-3; 8 bases are shared with TRBD2. From germline, CDR1 is MNHEY and CDR2 SMNVEV (reference sequence). Germline trimming cut 8 bases from V and 6 bases from J; bases unmatched to any gene: 13. CDR3 length: 15 amino acids. The CDR3 nucleotides are TGTGCCAGCTCTACGACCGGGAGGGCCAAGGATACGCAGTATTTT. This gives the protein CASSTTGRAKDTQYF.

This clone was counted a single time. The chain combines TRBV29-1 with TRBJ1-2; 9 bases map to TRBD1. With 7 bases clipped from V and 6 bases from J, the junction kept 3 bases outside the gene matches. The CDR3 has 11 residues. CDR1 and CDR2 (germline): SQVTM, ANQGSEA. CDR3 DNA sequence: TGCAGCGGGACAGGGGTAGATGGCTACACCTTC. Protein sequence: CSGTGVDGYTF.

Note on this clone: The junction does not match germline at one end; this may be a read error. This sequence joins TRBV7-7 and TRBJ2-1; 8 nucleotides align to TRBD2. The CDR3 spans 15 residues. CDR1 is SSHAT and CDR2 is FNYEAQ in the germline V gene (reference sequence). As DNA, the CDR3 is TGTGCTAGCAGCTTATTTAGCGGGAACTACAATGAGCAGTTCTTC. Translation: CASSLFSGNYNEQFF. The full variable domain, rest sourced from reference TRBV7-7 and TRBJ2-1, is GAGVSQSPRYKVTKRGQDVTLRCDPISSHATLYWYQQALGQGPEFLTYFNYEAQPDKSGLPSDRFSAERPEGSISTLTIQRTEQRDSAMYRCASSLFSGNYNEQFFGPGTRLTVL.

This clone was counted a single time. The chain has TRBV19 and TRBJ1-2; 8 bases align to TRBD1. Per the germline V gene, CDR1 is LNHDA and CDR2 is SQIVND (reference sequence). CDR3 length equals 14 residues. J gave up 4 bases and V 7 bases, and 8 bases lay outside the gene matches. CDR3 region: CASNTPGQVYGYTF. The CDR3, as DNA: TGTGCCAGTAACACACCGGGACAGGTCTATGGCTACACCTTC.

This clone appeared a few times. The chain is built from TRBV19 and TRBJ1-5; 8 bases are shared with TRBD1. The CDR3 covers 17 residues. V was clipped by 1 base and J by 4 bases; unmatched bases: 9. Germline CDR1 reads LNHDA; CDR2 reads SQIVND (reference sequence). The CDR3 DNA follows: TGTGCCAGTAGTATAGCTTCTCGGACAGGGACAAATCAGCCCCAGCATTTT. This codes for CASSIASRTGTNQPQHF.